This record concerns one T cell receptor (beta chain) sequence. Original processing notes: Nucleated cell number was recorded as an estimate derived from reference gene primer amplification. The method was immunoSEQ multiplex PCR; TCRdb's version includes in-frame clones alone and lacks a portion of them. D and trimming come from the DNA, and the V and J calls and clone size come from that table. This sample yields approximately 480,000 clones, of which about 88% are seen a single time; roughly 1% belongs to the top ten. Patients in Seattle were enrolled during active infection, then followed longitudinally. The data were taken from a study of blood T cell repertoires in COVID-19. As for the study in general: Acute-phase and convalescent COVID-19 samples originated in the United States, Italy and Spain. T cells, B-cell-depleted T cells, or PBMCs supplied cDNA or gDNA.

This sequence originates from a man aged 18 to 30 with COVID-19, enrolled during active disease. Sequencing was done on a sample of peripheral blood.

The CDR3 nucleotides read TGCGCCAGCAGTCAGGTGGCAGCGGAACAAGAGACCCAGTACTTC. It codes for CASSQVAAEQETQYF. V and J are TRBV23-1 and TRBJ2-5; possibly TRBD2 for D (5 bases). TRBV23-1 counts as an open reading frame of uncertain function. There are 15 residues in the CDR3. V was trimmed by 3 bases and J by 2 bases, leaving 13 bases between them.